These 20 T cell receptor beta chains were all obtained from the same sample, sequenced in a study of cytomegalovirus exposure and HLA in healthy donors. Method: immunoSEQ multiplex PCR; TCRdb's copy keeps in-frame clones and lacks some. The sample has roughly 79,000 clones; 85% to 95% are singletons. The sample comprised PBMCs. The receptors here all came from a man younger than 35 in good health and CMV-seronegative.

V is TRBV2 and J is TRBJ2-1, with D possibly TRBD1 on 6 matching bases. The CDR3 spans 14 residues. V lost 11 bases to trimming and J lost 3 bases, with 17 bases between them. The germline V gene has CDR1 SNHLY and CDR2 FYNNEI. The CDR3, as DNA: TGTGCCTTCACCATAGACAGGTTCTACAATGAGCAGTTCTTC. Translated, it gives CAFTIDRFYNEQFF.

The chain joins TRBV2 to TRBJ2-5, with D unresolved. Per germline, CDR1 SNHLY and CDR2 FYNNEI. Between the trimmed V and J ends, which lost 7 bases and 2 bases, there was a span of 11 bases. The CDR3 extends over 13 amino acids. This CDR3 is CASIRSLQETQYF. The CDR3 DNA follows: TGTGCCAGCATACGGTCGTTACAAGAGACCCAGTACTTC.

The rearrangement joins TRBV19 to TRBJ1-1, with a weak D call TRBD1 (5 bases). CDR1 LNHDA and CDR2 SQIVND come from the germline V gene (reference sequence). This CDR3 spans 15 amino acids. Trimming removed 7 bases at V and 2 bases at J, with 17 bases between. In nucleotides, the CDR3 is TGTGCCAGTAAACGAGGCGGGGCGGGTAACACTGAAGCTTTCTTT. Its translation: CASKRGGAGNTEAFF.

This sequence joins TRBV15 and TRBJ2-7; 11 bases fit TRBD1. Germline V CDR1 and CDR2: LNHNV, YYDKDF (reference sequence). The V gene end was trimmed by 3 bases and the J gene end by 4 bases; junction bases not matched to a gene: 5. This CDR3 contains 15 residues. CDR3 in DNA: TGTGCCACCAGCAGTGGGGACAGGGGGATTTACGAGCAGTACTTC. This sequence encodes CATSSGDRGIYEQYF.

The genes are TRBV4-3 and TRBJ2-1; 8 positions agree with TRBD1. The CDR3 runs to 19 residues. In germline, CDR1 is LGHNA, CDR2 YSLEER. The V gene end was trimmed by 3 bases and the J gene end by 1 base; junction bases not matched to a gene: 14. This CDR3 reads CASSHPGGLVASSYNEQFF. In DNA form, the CDR3 reads TGCGCCAGCAGCCACCCAGGGGGCCTCGTGGCTAGTTCCTACAATGAGCAGTTCTTC.

The chain is built from TRBV5-4 and TRBJ2-7; D is possibly TRBD1 (5 bases). Germline CDR1 reads SGHNT; CDR2 reads YYREEE (reference sequence). The V gene lost 3 bases and the J gene lost 6 bases, with 7 bases spanning the gap. CDR3 length equals 11 residues. This chain's CDR3 is CASSSGPEQYF. CDR3 DNA: TGTGCCAGCAGCTCAGGGCCCGAGCAGTACTTC. Combining the CDR3 with reference TRBV5-4 and TRBJ2-7 gives the whole variable domain ETGVTQSPTHLIKTRGQQVTLRCSSQSGHNTVSWYQQALGQGPQFIFQYYREEENGRGNFPPRFSGLQFPNYSSELNVNALELDDSALYLCASSSGPEQYFGPGTRLTVT.

The rearrangement uses TRBV25-1 and TRBJ2-3; D is undetermined. V was shortened by 0 bases and J by 5 bases, with 9 bases between the two germline ends. CDR3 length: 14 residues. CDR1 and CDR2 from the germline V gene are MGHDK and SYGVNS. The CDR3 protein is CASSEYNNGDTQYF. CDR3 in DNA: TGTGCCAGCAGTGAATATAATAACGGAGATACGCAGTATTTT.

The chain is built from TRBV6-5 and TRBJ1-1; 8 bases map to TRBD1. Germline V gene sequence: CDR1 MNHEY, CDR2 SVGAGI. The CDR3 totals 14 residues. V shed 6 bases, J shed 7 bases, and the junction held 10 bases outside the gene matches. The CDR3: CASRPPVGQGEAFF. In DNA form, the CDR3 reads TGTGCCAGCAGACCTCCGGTAGGACAGGGTGAAGCTTTCTTT.

V is TRBV10-3 and J is TRBJ2-7; D is undetermined. The CDR3 is made up of 11 amino acids. V was clipped by 4 bases and J by 10 bases, with 11 bases between them. Germline V gene data show CDR1 as ENHRY and CDR2 as SYGVKD. Here the CDR3 reads CAISGPGEQYF. As DNA, the CDR3 is TGTGCCATCAGTGGCCCCGGAGAACAGTACTTC.

J is TRBJ1-4 and V is TRBV29-1; 10 bases map to TRBD1. Germline lookup yields CDR1 SQVTM and CDR2 ANQGSEA. This CDR3 spans 13 amino acids. V trimming: 4 bases; J trimming: 5 bases; junction bases outside the gene matches: 1. CDR3 DNA sequence: TGCAGCGTTGGGGGACAGGGGAATGAAAAACTGTTTTTT. Protein product: CSVGGQGNEKLFF. The variable domain in full, with the rest retrieved from reference TRBV29-1 and TRBJ1-4, is SAVISQKPSRDICQRGTSLTIQCQVDSQVTMMFWYRQQPGQSLTLIATANQGSEATYESGFVIDKFPISRPNLTFSTLTVSNMSPEDSSIYLCSVGGQGNEKLFFGSGTQLSVL.

This chain links TRBV12-5 with TRBJ2-7; D is ambiguous. The CDR3 totals 12 residues. The germline V gene has CDR1 LGHNT and CDR2 FRNRAP. V gave up 5 bases and J gave up 1 base, with 6 bases separating them. The CDR3 protein is CASGPSSYEQYF. The CDR3 DNA sequence: TGTGCTAGTGGTCCTAGTTCCTACGAGCAGTACTTC.

The chain couples TRBV2 to TRBJ2-1; maybe TRBD1 (5 bases). Germline loops: CDR1 SNHLY, CDR2 FYNNEI. The CDR3 runs to 13 residues. Between the trimmed V and J ends, which lost 1 base and 7 bases, there was a span of 8 bases. DNA of the CDR3: TGTGCCAGCAGTGAAGGGACATTTAATGAGCAGTTCTTC. It codes for CASSEGTFNEQFF.

V and J are TRBV2 and TRBJ2-1, with a weak D call TRBD2 (6 bases). The CDR3 runs 14 residues. V dropped 5 bases and J dropped 1 base, with 9 bases sitting between them. Germline CDR1 reads SNHLY; CDR2 reads FYNNEI. The CDR3 here is CASSRDWSYNEQFF. In DNA form, the CDR3 reads TGTGCCAGCAGTAGGGACTGGTCCTACAATGAGCAGTTCTTC.

This clone was seen only once. The V gene is TRBV2, the J gene TRBJ2-1; 14 bases map to TRBD2. The germline CDR1 and CDR2 sequences are SNHLY and FYNNEI. J was trimmed by 3 bases and V by 6 bases; bases with no gene match: 1. The CDR3 consists of 15 residues. The CDR3 bases are TGTGCCAGCAGGGGGACTAGCGGGGGCTACAATGAGCAGTTCTTC. Translation gives CASRGTSGGYNEQFF.

V gene TRBV6-1 combines with J gene TRBJ1-5; TRBD1 might be the D (6 bases). The CDR3 length is 14 residues. The germline gives CDR1 MNHNS, CDR2 SASEGT. Trimming took 6 bases from V and 7 from J, leaving 16 bases between them. The CDR3 protein is CASSHDRIDQPQHF. CDR3 in DNA: TGTGCCAGCAGCCATGACAGGATCGACCAGCCCCAGCATTTT.

The chain links TRBV29-1 to TRBJ2-5; D is undetermined. Per germline, CDR1 SQVTM and CDR2 ANQGSEA. The ends were cut back, 6 bases at V and 2 bases at J, with 10 bases in the middle. This CDR3 spans 12 amino acids. The CDR3 spells CSVPSRQETQYF. Here the CDR3 DNA reads TGCAGCGTCCCCTCCAGACAAGAGACCCAGTACTTC.

V is TRBV25-1 and J is TRBJ2-5, with D maybe TRBD2 (6 bases). CDR3 length: 18 amino acids. Trimming removed 4 bases from V and 1 base from J, with 22 bases in between. Looked up from germline, CDR1 is MGHDK and CDR2 is SYGVNS. In DNA form, the CDR3 reads TGTGCCAGCAGTGTGGGGGGACGTAGGATCGTCGGCCAAGAGACCCAGTACTTC. This codes for CASSVGGRRIVGQETQYF.

The chain joins TRBV6-5 to TRBJ2-7; D call uncertain. CDR3 size: 15 residues. Trimming stripped 5 bases from V and 2 bases from J, with 16 bases between. In germline, CDR1 is MNHEY, CDR2 SVGAGI. CDR3 coding DNA: TGTGCCAGCAGTCCCTGGCTGAGCGTGCCCTACGAGCAGTACTTC. Its translation: CASSPWLSVPYEQYF.

The chain has TRBV5-5 and TRBJ2-3; D uncertain. Trimming stripped 4 bases from V and 6 bases from J, with 12 bases between. Germline assignment: CDR1 SGHKS and CDR2 YYEKEE (reference sequence). The CDR3 runs 13 residues. The CDR3 loop reads CASSPFIMDTQYF. The CDR3 bases are TGTGCCAGCAGCCCATTCATCATGGATACGCAGTATTTT.

The gene calls are TRBV5-1 and TRBJ1-1, with 7 bases that match TRBD1. CDR1 and CDR2 (germline): SGHRS, YFSETQ. J was trimmed by 0 bases and V by 9 bases; bases with no gene match: 8. CDR3 size: 14 residues. Here the CDR3 DNA reads TGCGCCACCTCAACGGACAGGCTGAACACTGAAGCTTTCTTT. This encodes CATSTDRLNTEAFF.